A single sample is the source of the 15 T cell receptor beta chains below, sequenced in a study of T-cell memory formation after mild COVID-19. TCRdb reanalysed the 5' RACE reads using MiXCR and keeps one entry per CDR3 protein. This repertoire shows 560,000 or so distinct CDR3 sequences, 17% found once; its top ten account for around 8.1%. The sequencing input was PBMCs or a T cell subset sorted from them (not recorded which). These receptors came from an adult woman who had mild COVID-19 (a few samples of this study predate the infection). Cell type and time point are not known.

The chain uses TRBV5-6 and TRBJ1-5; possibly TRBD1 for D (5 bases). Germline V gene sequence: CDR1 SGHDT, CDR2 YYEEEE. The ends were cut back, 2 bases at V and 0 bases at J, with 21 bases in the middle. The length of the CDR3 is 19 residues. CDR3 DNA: TGTGCCAGCAGCTTTAGGGGTGGCAACCGGGCTTATAGCAATCAGCCCCAGCATTTT. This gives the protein CASSFRGGNRAYSNQPQHF.

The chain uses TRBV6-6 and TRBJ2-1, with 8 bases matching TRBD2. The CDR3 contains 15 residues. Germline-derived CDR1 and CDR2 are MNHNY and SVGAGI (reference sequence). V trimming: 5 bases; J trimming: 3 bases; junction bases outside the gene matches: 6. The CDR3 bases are TGTGCCAGCAGTACCGACGGGGGGGTCTACAATGAGCAGTTCTTC. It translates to CASSTDGGVYNEQFF.

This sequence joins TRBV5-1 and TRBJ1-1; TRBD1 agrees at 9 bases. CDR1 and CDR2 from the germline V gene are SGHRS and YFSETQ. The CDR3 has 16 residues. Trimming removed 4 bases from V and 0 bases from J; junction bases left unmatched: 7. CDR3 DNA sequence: TGCGCCAGCAGCCCGGACAGGGGCGGTTTGAACACTGAAGCTTTCTTT. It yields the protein CASSPDRGGLNTEAFF. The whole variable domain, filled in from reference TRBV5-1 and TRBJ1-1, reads KAGVTQTPRYLIKTRGQQVTLSCSPISGHRSVSWYQQTPGQGLQFLFEYFSETQRNKGNFPGRFSGRQFSNSRSEMNVSTLELGDSALYLCASSPDRGGLNTEAFFGQGTRLTVV.

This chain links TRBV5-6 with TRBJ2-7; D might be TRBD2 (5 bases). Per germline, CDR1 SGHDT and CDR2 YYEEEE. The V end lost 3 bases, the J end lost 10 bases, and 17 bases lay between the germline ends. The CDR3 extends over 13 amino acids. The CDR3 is CASSSREPVVQYF. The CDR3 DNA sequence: TGTGCCAGCAGCTCCCGGGAACCCGTAGTCCAGTACTTC. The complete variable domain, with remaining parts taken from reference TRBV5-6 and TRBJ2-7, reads DAGVTQSPTHLIKTRGQQVTLRCSPKSGHDTVSWYQQALGQGPQFIFQYYEEEERQRGNFPDRFSGHQFPNYSSELNVNALLLGDSALYLCASSSREPVVQYFGPGTRLTVT.

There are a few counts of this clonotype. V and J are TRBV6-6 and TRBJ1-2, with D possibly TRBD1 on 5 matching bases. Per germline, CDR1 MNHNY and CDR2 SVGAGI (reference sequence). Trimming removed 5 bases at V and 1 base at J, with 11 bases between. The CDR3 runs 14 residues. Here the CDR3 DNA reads TGTGCCAGCAGTCCTCGGGGCATTAACTATGGCTACACCTTC. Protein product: CASSPRGINYGYTF.

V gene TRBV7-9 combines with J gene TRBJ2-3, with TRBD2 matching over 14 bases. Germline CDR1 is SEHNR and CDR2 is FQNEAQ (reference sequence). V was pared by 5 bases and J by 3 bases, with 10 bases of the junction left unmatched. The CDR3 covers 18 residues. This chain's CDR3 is CASSVSPGLAGATDTQYF. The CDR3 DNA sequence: TGTGCCAGCAGCGTAAGCCCGGGACTAGCGGGAGCGACAGATACGCAGTATTTT.

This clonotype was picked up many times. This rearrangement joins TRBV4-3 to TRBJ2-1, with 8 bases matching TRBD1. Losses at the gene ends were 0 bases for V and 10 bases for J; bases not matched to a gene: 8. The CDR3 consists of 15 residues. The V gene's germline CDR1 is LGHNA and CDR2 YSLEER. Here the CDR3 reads CASSQDLTRGREQFF. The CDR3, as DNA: TGCGCCAGCAGCCAAGATTTAACCAGGGGGCGAGAGCAGTTCTTC.

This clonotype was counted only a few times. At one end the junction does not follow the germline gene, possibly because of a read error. In DNA, the CDR3 is TGTGCCAGCCGGGACAGGGACAACACAGATACGCGGTATTTT. This encodes CASRDRDNTDTRYF. V usage is TRBV6-5 and J usage is TRBJ2-3; 9 bases are shared with TRBD1. This CDR3 is 14 amino acids long. Germline V CDR1 and CDR2: MNHEY, SVGAGI.

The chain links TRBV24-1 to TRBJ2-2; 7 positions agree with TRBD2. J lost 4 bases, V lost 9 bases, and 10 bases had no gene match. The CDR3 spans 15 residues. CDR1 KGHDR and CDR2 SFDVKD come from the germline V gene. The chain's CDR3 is CATAPYGGITGELFF. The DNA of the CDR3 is TGTGCCACCGCGCCCTACGGGGGGATCACCGGGGAGCTGTTTTTT.

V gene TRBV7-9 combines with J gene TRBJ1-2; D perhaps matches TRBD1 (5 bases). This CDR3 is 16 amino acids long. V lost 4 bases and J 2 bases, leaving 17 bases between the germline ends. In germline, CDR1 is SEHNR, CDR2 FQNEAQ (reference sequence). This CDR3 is CASSSARSGKNYGYTF. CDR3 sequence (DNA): TGTGCCAGCAGCTCAGCCCGCTCAGGGAAAAACTATGGCTACACCTTC. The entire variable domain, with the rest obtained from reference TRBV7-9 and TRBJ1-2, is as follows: DTGVSQNPRHKITKRGQNVTFRCDPISEHNRLYWYRQTLGQGPEFLTYFQNEAQLEKSRLLSDRFSAERPKGSFSTLEIQRTEQGDSAMYLCASSSARSGKNYGYTFGSGTRLTVV.

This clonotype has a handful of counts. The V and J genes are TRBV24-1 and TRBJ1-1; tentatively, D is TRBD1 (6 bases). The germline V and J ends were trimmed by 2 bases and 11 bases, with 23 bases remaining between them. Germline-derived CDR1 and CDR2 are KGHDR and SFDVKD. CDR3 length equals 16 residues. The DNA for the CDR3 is TGTGCCACCAGTGATTCCCCCCTGACAGGCGGTGGGTTGGCTTTCTTT. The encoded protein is CATSDSPLTGGGLAFF.

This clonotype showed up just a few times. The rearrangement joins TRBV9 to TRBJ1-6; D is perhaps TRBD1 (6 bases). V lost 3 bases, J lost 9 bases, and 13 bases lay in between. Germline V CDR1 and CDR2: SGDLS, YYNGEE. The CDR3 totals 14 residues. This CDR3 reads CASSEGGGRSPLHF. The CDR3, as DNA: TGTGCCAGCAGCGAGGGGGGGGGTCGTTCACCCCTCCACTTT.

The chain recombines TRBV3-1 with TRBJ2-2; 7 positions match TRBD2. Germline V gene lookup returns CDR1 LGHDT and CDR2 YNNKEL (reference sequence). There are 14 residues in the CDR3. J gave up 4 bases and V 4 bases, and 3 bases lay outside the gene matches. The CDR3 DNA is TGTGCCAGCAGCCGTCTAGCGGTCACCGGGGAGCTGTTTTTT. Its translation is CASSRLAVTGELFF.

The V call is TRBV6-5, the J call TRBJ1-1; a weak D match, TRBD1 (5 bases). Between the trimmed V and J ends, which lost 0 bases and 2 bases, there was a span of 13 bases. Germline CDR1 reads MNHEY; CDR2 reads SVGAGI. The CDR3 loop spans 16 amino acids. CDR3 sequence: CASSYSGSGTNTEAFF. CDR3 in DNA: TGTGCCAGCAGTTACTCAGGGTCAGGGACCAACACTGAAGCTTTCTTT.

This chain's CDR3 is CASSYSRSGHVRDGYTF. Here the CDR3 DNA reads TGTGCCAGCAGTTACTCGCGTTCGGGGCACGTTCGGGATGGCTACACCTTC. This chain links TRBV6-5 with TRBJ1-2, with a weak D call TRBD1 (5 bases). Trimming took off 0 bases at V and 6 bases at J, with 20 bases between the two ends. The CDR3 sequence is 17 residues long. Germline loops: CDR1 MNHEY, CDR2 SVGAGI.